This TCR beta chain emerged from a study of blood T cells in healthy people across ages. Together with a sample-barcoded 5' primer, a J-beta primer mix was included in a second PCR lasting roughly 6 to 12 cycles. TCRdb reprocessed the 5' RACE reads via MiXCR and lists one record per CDR3 protein. This sample has some 800,000 distinct CDR3 sequences; 40% to 50% occur once, and the top ten carry roughly a fifth. The count of this clonotype is one. Germline V gene lookup returns CDR1 MNHEY and CDR2 SVGEGT. Deletions cut 2 bases from V and 0 bases from J, with 11 bases between. The CDR3 consists of 17 residues.

This sequence was found in a man aged 60 to 75 in good health. Material: blood. The V call is TRBV6-2 or TRBV6-3, the J call TRBJ1-6, with D uncertain. The CDR3 sequence is CASSYRILGSYNSPLHF. The CDR3 DNA sequence: TGTGCCAGCAGTTACAGGATCCTCGGCTCCTATAATTCACCCCTCCACTTT.